The entry below gives a single T cell receptor (beta chain) sequence along with its context. The assay was immunoSEQ multiplex PCR, and TCRdb's table has in-frame clones only and misses some. The sample lists around 61,000 clones, 86% occurring once. This sample is drawn from a study of pediatric ulcerative colitis. Germline trimming cut 4 bases from V and 3 bases from J; bases unmatched to any gene: 10. CDR3 length equals 16 residues. Germline-derived CDR1 and CDR2 are SGHDT and YYEEEE. Sample: blood. This receptor was taken from a boy aged 5 to 17 with severe ulcerative colitis. The rearrangement uses TRBV5-6 and TRBJ1-3; 7 bases match TRBD1. The CDR3: CASSAVGQGDGNTIYF. CDR3 nucleotide sequence: TGTGCCAGCAGCGCCGTCGGTCAGGGGGATGGAAACACCATATATTTT. Drawing the rest from reference TRBV5-6 and TRBJ1-3, the complete variable domain is DAGVTQSPTHLIKTRGQQVTLRCSPKSGHDTVSWYQQALGQGPQFIFQYYEEEERQRGNFPDRFSGHQFPNYSSELNVNALLLGDSALYLCASSAVGQGDGNTIYFGEGSWLTVV.